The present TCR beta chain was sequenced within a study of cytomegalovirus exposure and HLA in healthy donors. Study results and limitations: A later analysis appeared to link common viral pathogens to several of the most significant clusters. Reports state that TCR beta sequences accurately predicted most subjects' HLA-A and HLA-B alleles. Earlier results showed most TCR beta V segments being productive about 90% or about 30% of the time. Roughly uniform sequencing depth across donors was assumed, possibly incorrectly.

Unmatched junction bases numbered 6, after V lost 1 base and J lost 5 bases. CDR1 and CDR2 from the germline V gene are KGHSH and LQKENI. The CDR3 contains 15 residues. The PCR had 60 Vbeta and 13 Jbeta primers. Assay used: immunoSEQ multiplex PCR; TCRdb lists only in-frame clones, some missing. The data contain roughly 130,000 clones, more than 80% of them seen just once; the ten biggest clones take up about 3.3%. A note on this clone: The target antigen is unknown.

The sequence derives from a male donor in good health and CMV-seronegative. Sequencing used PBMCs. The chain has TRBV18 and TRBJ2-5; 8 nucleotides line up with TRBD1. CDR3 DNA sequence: TGTGCCAGCTCACCACTTACAGGGGGGACGGAGACCCAGTACTTC. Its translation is CASSPLTGGTETQYF.